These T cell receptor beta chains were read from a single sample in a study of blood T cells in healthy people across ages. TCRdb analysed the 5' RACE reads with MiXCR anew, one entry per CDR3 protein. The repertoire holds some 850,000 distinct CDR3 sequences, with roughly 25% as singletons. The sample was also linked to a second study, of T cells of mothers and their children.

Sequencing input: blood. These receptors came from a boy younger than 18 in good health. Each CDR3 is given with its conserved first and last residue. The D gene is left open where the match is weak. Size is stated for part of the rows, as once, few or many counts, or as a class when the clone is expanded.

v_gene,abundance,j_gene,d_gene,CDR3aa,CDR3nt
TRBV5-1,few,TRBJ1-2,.,CASSLAGDRHYGYTF,TGCGCCAGCAGCTTGGCCGGTGACAGGCACTATGGCTACACCTTC
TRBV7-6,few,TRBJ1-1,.,CASSPLAVYRANTEAFF,TGTGCCAGCAGCCCACTCGCGGTGTATCGGGCAAACACTGAAGCTTTCTTT
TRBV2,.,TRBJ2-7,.,CASSQGTEYEQYF,TGTGCCAGCAGCCAGGGGACCGAGTACGAGCAGTACTTC
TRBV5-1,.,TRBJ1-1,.,CASSLGVGGGVPEAFF,TGCGCCAGCAGCTTGGGGGTCGGGGGGGGAGTCCCTGAAGCTTTCTTT
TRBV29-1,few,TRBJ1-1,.,CSVAGLNTEAFF,TGCAGCGTTGCGGGCCTGAACACTGAAGCTTTCTTT
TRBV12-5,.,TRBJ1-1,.,CASGLVIGRDTEAFF,TGTGCTAGTGGTTTGGTAATTGGTAGAGACACTGAAGCTTTCTTT
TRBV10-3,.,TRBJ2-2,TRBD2,CAISEVSRGGRPGELFF,TGTGCCATCAGTGAGGTCTCGCGGGGGGGCCGTCCCGGGGAGCTGTTTTTT
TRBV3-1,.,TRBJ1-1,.,CASSQDGRKNTEAFF,TGTGCCAGCAGCCAAGATGGGCGGAAGAACACTGAAGCTTTCTTT
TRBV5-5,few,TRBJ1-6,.,CASSQGISYNSPLHF,TGTGCCAGCAGTCAGGGAATATCTTATAATTCACCCCTCCACTTT
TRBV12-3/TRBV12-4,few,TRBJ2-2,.,CASRIDQWGRGTGELFF,TGTGCCAGCAGGATAGATCAATGGGGGCGGGGCACCGGGGAGCTGTTTTTT
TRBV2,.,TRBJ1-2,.,CASSDGAHYGYTF,TGTGCCAGCAGTGATGGGGCCCACTATGGCTACACCTTC
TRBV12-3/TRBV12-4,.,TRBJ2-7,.,CASSFKPGQVYEQYF,TGTGCCAGCAGCTTTAAACCGGGACAAGTCTACGAGCAGTACTTC
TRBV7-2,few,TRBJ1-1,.,CASSLLKGVGTEAFF,TGTGCCAGCAGCTTACTCAAAGGGGTCGGCACTGAAGCTTTCTTT
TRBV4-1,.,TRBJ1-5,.,CASSQEGGRQPQHF,TGCGCCAGCAGCCAAGAGGGGGGACGTCAGCCCCAGCATTTT
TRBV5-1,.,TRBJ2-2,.,CASSSLLDTGELFF,TGCGCCAGCAGCTCCCTACTAGACACCGGGGAGCTGTTTTTT
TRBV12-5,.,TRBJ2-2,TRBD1,CASGLEGDSNTGELFF,TGTGCTAGTGGTTTGGAGGGGGACAGTAACACCGGGGAGCTGTTTTTT